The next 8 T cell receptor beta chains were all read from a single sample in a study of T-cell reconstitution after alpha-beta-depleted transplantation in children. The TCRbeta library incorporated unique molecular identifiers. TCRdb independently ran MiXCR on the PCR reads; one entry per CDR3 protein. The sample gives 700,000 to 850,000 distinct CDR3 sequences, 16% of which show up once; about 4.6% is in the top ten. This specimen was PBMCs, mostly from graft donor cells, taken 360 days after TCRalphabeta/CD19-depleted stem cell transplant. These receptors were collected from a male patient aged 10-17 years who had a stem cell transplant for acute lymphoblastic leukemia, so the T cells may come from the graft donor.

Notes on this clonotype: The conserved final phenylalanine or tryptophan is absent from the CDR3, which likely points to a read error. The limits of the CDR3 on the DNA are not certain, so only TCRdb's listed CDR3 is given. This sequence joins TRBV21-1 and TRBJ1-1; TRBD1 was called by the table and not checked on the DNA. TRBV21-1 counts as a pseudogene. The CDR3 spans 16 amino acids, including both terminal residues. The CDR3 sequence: CASSKRTRPLNTEAFL.

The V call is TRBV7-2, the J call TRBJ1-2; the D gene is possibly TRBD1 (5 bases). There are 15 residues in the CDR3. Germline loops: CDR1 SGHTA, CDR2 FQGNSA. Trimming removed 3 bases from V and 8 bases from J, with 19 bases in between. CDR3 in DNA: TGTGCCAGCAGCTTCACCTGGGACGTGGTTATGGGCTACACCTTC. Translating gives CASSFTWDVVMGYTF.

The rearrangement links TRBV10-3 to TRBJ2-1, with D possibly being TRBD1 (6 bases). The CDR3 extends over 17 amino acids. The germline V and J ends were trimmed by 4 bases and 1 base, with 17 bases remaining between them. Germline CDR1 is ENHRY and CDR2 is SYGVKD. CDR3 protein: CAISGGRGRWSYNEQFF. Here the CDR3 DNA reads TGTGCCATCAGTGGGGGCAGGGGAAGATGGTCCTACAATGAGCAGTTCTTC.

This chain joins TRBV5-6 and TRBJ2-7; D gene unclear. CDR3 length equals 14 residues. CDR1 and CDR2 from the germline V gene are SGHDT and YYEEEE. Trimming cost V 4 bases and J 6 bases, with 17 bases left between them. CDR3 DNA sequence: TGTGCCAGCAGCCCCGGGTGGGTGGGTGGCGAGCAGTACTTC. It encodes CASSPGWVGGEQYF.

CDR3 amino acids: CASSTRVTGRSTSGIYNEQFF. The CDR3 region has the DNA TGTGCCAGCAGCACAAGGGTGACGGGACGGTCCACTAGCGGGATCTACAATGAGCAGTTCTTC. V usage is TRBV5-6 and J usage is TRBJ2-1, with 10 nucleotides matching TRBD2. Germline loops: CDR1 SGHDT, CDR2 YYEEEE. The CDR3 extends over 21 amino acids. V was clipped by 4 bases and J by 3 bases; unmatched bases: 22.

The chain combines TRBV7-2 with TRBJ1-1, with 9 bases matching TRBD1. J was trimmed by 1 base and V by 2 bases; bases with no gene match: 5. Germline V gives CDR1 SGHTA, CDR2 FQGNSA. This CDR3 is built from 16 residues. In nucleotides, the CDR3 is TGTGCCAGCAGCTTACGGGGACAGGGATGGAACACTGAAGCTTTCTTT. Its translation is CASSLRGQGWNTEAFF.

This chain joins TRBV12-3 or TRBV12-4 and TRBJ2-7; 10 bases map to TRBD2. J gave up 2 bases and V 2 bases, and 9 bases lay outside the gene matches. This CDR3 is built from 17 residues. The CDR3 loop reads CASSLLAGASSTYEQYF. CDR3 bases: TGTGCCAGCAGTTTACTAGCGGGAGCTTCCTCCACCTACGAGCAGTACTTC.

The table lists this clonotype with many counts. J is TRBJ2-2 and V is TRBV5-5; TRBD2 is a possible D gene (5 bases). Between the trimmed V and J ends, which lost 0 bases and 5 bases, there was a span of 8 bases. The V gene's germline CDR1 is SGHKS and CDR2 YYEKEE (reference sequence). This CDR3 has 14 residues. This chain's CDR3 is CASSLGSGTGELFF. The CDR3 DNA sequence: TGTGCCAGCAGCTTGGGTTCGGGGACCGGGGAGCTGTTTTTT.